The source of this T cell receptor beta chain is a study of shared clonotypes between healthy human individuals. Regarding the study as a whole: The study generally estimated greater richness for naive than memory subsets.

In the case of this clone: The antigen is undetermined.

Into CD45RA+ naive and CD45RA-negative memory subsets, the CD4+ cells were split. Sequencing used immunoSEQ multiplex PCR; TCRdb keeps in-frame clones, though not all of them. The sample records over a million clones, approximately 70% being singletons. The sample comprised memory CD4+ T cells sorted from blood. Subset denoted: CD45RA-negative fraction. The receptor was isolated from a man younger than 35 in good health.

The DNA for the CDR3 is TGTGCCAGCAGCTCCCCGACCCACCCCTACGAGCAGTACTTC. As protein: CASSSPTHPYEQYF. The chain uses TRBV7-2 and TRBJ2-7; D gene unclear. Trimming pared 4 bases from V and 2 bases from J, leaving 12 bases between. The CDR3 is 14 residues long. The V gene's germline CDR1 is SGHTA and CDR2 FQGNSA.